The clone carrying this T cell receptor beta chain was counted a few times. Its antigen is unidentified. This sample was taken from a study of blood T cells in healthy people across ages. Samples had at least 7 million PBMCs isolated from them. Study-wide results and caveats: Per million T cells, the diversity of TCR beta decreased roughly linearly as age advanced. PBMCs went unsorted, and a conclusive naive versus antigen-experienced comparison was therefore prevented.

The second PCR ran roughly 6 to 11 cycles with a sample-barcoded 5' primer and J-beta primers. TCRdb itself ran the 5' RACE reads through MiXCR, one entry per CDR3 protein. The sample lists some 1.5 million distinct CDR3 sequences; under 55% were seen once. Germline V gene data show CDR1 as SGHRS and CDR2 as YFSETQ. This CDR3 is built from 13 residues. Trimming removed 0 bases at V and 7 bases at J, with 8 bases between. The TCR comes from a woman aged 18 to 35 in good health. This rearrangement joins TRBV5-1 to TRBJ2-1; no definite D call. Sequencing was performed on blood. This CDR3 is CASSLEMKNEQFF. The CDR3 nucleotides are TGCGCCAGCAGCTTGGAAATGAAGAATGAGCAGTTCTTC.